These T cell receptor beta chains were read from a single sample in a study of blood T cell repertoires in COVID-19. TCRdb's copy holds only in-frame clones and misses some; the assay was immunoSEQ multiplex PCR. The sample lists fewer than 250,000 clones, approximately 90% occurring once. The source material was PBMCs or T cells enriched from blood (not recorded which). These receptors all stem from a man aged 25-45 years who had recovered from COVID-19. CDR3s include the opening cysteine and the closing phenylalanine or tryptophan. D genes are given only for firm matches.

D gene: .
J gene: TRBJ1-2
V gene: TRBV3-1/TRBV3-2
CDR3 DNA: TGTGCCAGCAGCCAAGGAGCGGTCCCCTACACCTTC
CDR3 protein: CASSQGAVPYTF

D gene: .
J gene: TRBJ2-1
V gene: TRBV27
CDR3 DNA: TGTGCCAGCAGTTCCGTATTAGTAGAGATATACAATGAGCAGTTCTTC
CDR3 protein: CASSSVLVEIYNEQFF

D gene: .
J gene: TRBJ2-7
V gene: TRBV28
CDR3 DNA: TGTGCCAGCACCTCTGGTGGAACAGGGAACTACGAGCAGTACTTC
CDR3 protein: CASTSGGTGNYEQYF

D gene: TRBD2
J gene: TRBJ2-3
V gene: TRBV5-4
CDR3 DNA: TGTGCCAGCAGCCGACTAGCGCCCACAGATACGCAGTATTTT
CDR3 protein: CASSRLAPTDTQYF

D gene: .
J gene: TRBJ1-1
V gene: TRBV6-5
CDR3 DNA: TGTGCCAGCCGGATGGGCCAAAGGAATGAAGCTTTCTTT
CDR3 protein: CASRMGQRNEAFF

D gene: .
J gene: TRBJ2-7
V gene: TRBV28
CDR3 DNA: TGTGCCAGCAGTTTCCCCGGGGGTTTATCAGTAGGCGAGCAGTACTTC
CDR3 protein: CASSFPGGLSVGEQYF

D gene: .
J gene: TRBJ2-7
V gene: TRBV9
CDR3 DNA: TGTGCCAGCAGCGTAGGCGGTAGCGTCGAGCAGTACTTC
CDR3 protein: CASSVGGSVEQYF

D gene: TRBD1
J gene: TRBJ2-7
V gene: TRBV9
CDR3 DNA: TGTGCCAGCAGCGTAGCCCCGGGACAGGCAACCTACGAGCAGTACTTC
CDR3 protein: CASSVAPGQATYEQYF

D gene: TRBD1
J gene: TRBJ1-5
V gene: TRBV28
CDR3 DNA: TGTGCCAGCAGTCCTACCGCTACAGGGGGCAATCAGCCCCAGCATTTT
CDR3 protein: CASSPTATGGNQPQHF

D gene: .
J gene: TRBJ2-7
V gene: TRBV7-9
CDR3 DNA: TGTGCCAGCAGCTCCAAAGCAGACCTCCCCGGGGGCTACGAGCAGTACTTC
CDR3 protein: CASSSKADLPGGYEQYF

D gene: .
J gene: TRBJ2-7
V gene: TRBV4-3
CDR3 DNA: TGCGCCAGCAGCCAGCACAGGGCCTACGAGCAGTACTTC
CDR3 protein: CASSQHRAYEQYF

D gene: TRBD2
J gene: TRBJ2-3
V gene: TRBV18
CDR3 DNA: TGTGCCAGCTCATTGCTAGGGACTAGCGGGAACACAGATACGCAGTATTTT
CDR3 protein: CASSLLGTSGNTDTQYF

D gene: .
J gene: TRBJ2-6
V gene: TRBV18
CDR3 DNA: TGTGCCAGCTCACCAACCCAGTTTGGCTCTGGGGCCAACGTCCTGACTTTC
CDR3 protein: CASSPTQFGSGANVLTF

D gene: TRBD2
J gene: TRBJ2-5
V gene: TRBV24-1
CDR3 DNA: TGTGCCACCAGTGATTTAACTAGCGGGGCAGAGACCCAGTACTTC
CDR3 protein: CATSDLTSGAETQYF

D gene: .
J gene: TRBJ2-2
V gene: TRBV11-3
CDR3 DNA: TGTGCCAGCAGCCGCCAGGACACCGGGGAGCTGTTTTTT
CDR3 protein: CASSRQDTGELFF

D gene: TRBD2
J gene: TRBJ2-7
V gene: TRBV25-1
CDR3 DNA: TGTGCCAGCCACGGGGGGTCCCCTTCCTACGAGCAGTACTTC
CDR3 protein: CASHGGSPSYEQYF

D gene: TRBD1
J gene: TRBJ1-4
V gene: TRBV9
CDR3 DNA: TGTGCCAGCAGCCCGACAGGGACAACTAATGAAAAACTGTTTTTT
CDR3 protein: CASSPTGTTNEKLFF

D gene: .
J gene: TRBJ1-4
V gene: TRBV2
CDR3 DNA: TGTGCCAGCACCGTAGATGAAAAACTGTTTTTT
CDR3 protein: CASTVDEKLFF

D gene: TRBD1
J gene: TRBJ2-7
V gene: TRBV5-5
CDR3 DNA: TGTGCCAGCAGCGTGGGGACAGGGACCCAACAGTACTTC
CDR3 protein: CASSVGTGTQQYF

D gene: .
J gene: TRBJ2-1
V gene: TRBV14
CDR3 DNA: TGTGCCAGCAGCCAATCCTACCTGGCCCCGGGAACCTACAATGAGCAGTTCTTC
CDR3 protein: CASSQSYLAPGTYNEQFF

D gene: TRBD2
J gene: TRBJ2-1
V gene: TRBV3-1/TRBV3-2
CDR3 DNA: TGTGCCAGCAGCCAACTAGCGGGGGGTAGCTCCTACAATGAGCAGTTCTTC
CDR3 protein: CASSQLAGGSSYNEQFF

D gene: .
J gene: TRBJ2-2
V gene: TRBV28
CDR3 DNA: TGTGCCAGCAGTTCCTGGACAGGGGGAGGCCTAGCGGGAGGTAAAACCGGGGAGCTGTTTTTT
CDR3 protein: CASSSWTGGGLAGGKTGELFF

D gene: .
J gene: TRBJ1-6
V gene: TRBV19
CDR3 DNA: TGTGCCAGTAGACGGCAGGCCGCGAGCTCCTATAATTCACCCCTCCACTTT
CDR3 protein: CASRRQAASSYNSPLHF

D gene: .
J gene: TRBJ2-7
V gene: TRBV7-9
CDR3 DNA: TGTGCCAGCAGCTTAGTTGTTGGGAGCTCCTACGAGCAGTACTTC
CDR3 protein: CASSLVVGSSYEQYF